The clone carrying this T cell receptor (beta chain) was counted many times. Its antigen is unknown. This specimen comes from a study of neurological immune-mediated disorders. General study findings and limits: HTLV-1-associated myelopathy had the most TCR clonal expansion, whereas multiple sclerosis had the least (lower than in healthy controls).

Germline V gene sequence: CDR1 SSHAT, CDR2 FNYEAQ (reference sequence). CDR3 length: 16 residues. After removal of 5 bases from V and 2 bases from J, the junction contained 2 bases not matched to a gene. TCRdb ran MiXCR on the 5' RACE reads and lists one entry per CDR3 protein. The sample carries fewer than 110,000 distinct CDR3 sequences, about a tenth recorded once. Time point specified: longitudinal time-point 3. The sequenced sample was PBMCs. The V and J genes are TRBV7-7 and TRBJ2-1, with 14 bases fitting TRBD2. This clonotype was obtained from a female donor with HTLV-1-associated myelopathy (HAM/TSP). CDR3 DNA sequence: TGTGCCAGCAGCCCGACTAGCGGGGGGGCCTACAATGAGCAGTTCTTC. This translates into CASSPTSGGAYNEQFF.